This entry lists 2 T cell receptor beta chains sequenced from one sample in a study of monozygotic twins with inflammatory bowel disease. One entry per CDR3 protein, without DNA, is what TCRdb gives after re-calling the 5' RACE reads. Here the sample table reports some 440,000 distinct CDR3 sequences. Material: blood. These receptors all stem from a human donor with ulcerative colitis or Crohn's disease, or a healthy co-twin of an affected twin (not recorded which).

The chain employs TRBV18 and TRBJ2-2. Looked up from germline, CDR1 is KGHSH and CDR2 is LQKENI. The CDR3 consists of 15 residues. The CDR3 sequence: CASSPRGQDTGELFF. Full variable domain (outside the CDR3, taken from reference TRBV18 and TRBJ2-2): NAGVMQNPRHLVRRRGQEARLRCSPMKGHSHVYWYRQLPEEGLKFMVYLQKENIIDESGMPKERFSAEFPKEGPSILRIQQVVRGDSAAYFCASSPRGQDTGELFFGEGSRLTVL.

The rearrangement links TRBV9 to TRBJ1-1. Germline CDR1 is SGDLS and CDR2 is YYNGEE. The length of the CDR3 is 19 residues. CDR3 protein: CASSVVTPQPHGLRAEAFF.